Below are 14 T cell receptor beta chains sequenced from a single sample in a study of OX40 agonist ivuxolimab in advanced cancers. TCRdb keeps only in-frame clones here, not all; method: immunoSEQ multiplex PCR. The profile covers approximately 96,000 clones, with less than 95% appearing a single time and about 1.5% taken by the ten largest. Here the sequenced sample was CD4+ or CD8+ T cells sorted from blood, taken in a trial of the OX40 agonist ivuxolimab. The receptors here all came from an adult with an advanced solid tumor such as melanoma, head and neck, liver or kidney cancer.

The chain links TRBV5-1 to TRBJ2-3; D remains unclear. Between the trimmed V and J ends, which lost 0 bases and 6 bases, there was a span of 2 bases. Germline lookup yields CDR1 SGHRS and CDR2 YFSETQ. The CDR3 extends over 11 amino acids. Written as DNA, the CDR3 is TGCGCCAGCAGCTTGGAGGATACGCAGTATTTT. This encodes CASSLEDTQYF.

V is TRBV7-3 and J is TRBJ2-2, with unresolved D. The CDR3 sequence is 12 residues long. The germline V gene has CDR1 SGHTA and CDR2 FQGTGA. V was shortened by 2 bases and J by 4 bases, with 2 bases between the two germline ends. The CDR3, as DNA: TGTGCCAGCAGCTTATCCACCGGGGAGCTGTTTTTT. This codes for CASSLSTGELFF.

The chain couples TRBV6-5 to TRBJ1-3; 10 nucleotides align to TRBD1. CDR1 is MNHEY and CDR2 is SVGAGI in the germline V gene. V gave up 6 bases and J gave up 4 bases; unmatched junction bases: 6. The CDR3 length is 15 residues. Written as DNA, the CDR3 is TGTGCCAGCAGCCGGGACAGGGGTGCAGGAAACACCATATATTTT. Translation: CASSRDRGAGNTIYF.

This rearrangement joins TRBV5-1 to TRBJ1-1; D is ambiguous. CDR3 length equals 14 residues. V was cut by 0 bases and J by 0 bases, with 6 bases left in between. CDR1 is SGHRS, CDR2 YFSETQ, per germline. In DNA, the CDR3 is TGCGCCAGCAGCTTGGGAGGGATGAACACTGAAGCTTTCTTT. It translates to CASSLGGMNTEAFF.

The chain recombines TRBV10-3 with TRBJ1-1; D might be TRBD1 (5 bases). The CDR3 consists of 13 residues. Per the germline V gene, CDR1 is ENHRY and CDR2 is SYGVKD. V lost 2 bases to trimming and J lost 4 bases, with 8 bases between them. The CDR3 coding sequence is TGTGCCATCAGTGAGGGGGCATCCACTGAAGCTTTCTTT. Amino acids: CAISEGASTEAFF.

V is TRBV7-9 and J is TRBJ2-5; 8 nucleotides line up with TRBD2. The J call may not be correct, given that the DNA end is closer to TRBJ2-7. This CDR3 has 14 amino acids. Per the germline V gene, CDR1 is SEHNR and CDR2 is FQNEAQ (reference sequence). The CDR3 coding sequence is TGTGCCAGCAGCCGGGACCCGGGGGGGTACGAGCAGTACTTC. It specifies CASSRDPGGYEQYF.

V is TRBV7-2 and J is TRBJ2-5; tentatively, D is TRBD1 or TRBD2 (6 bases each). CDR1 is SGHTA, CDR2 FQGNSA, per germline. The CDR3 is 16 amino acids. Trimming cost V 0 bases and J 2 bases, with 13 bases left between them. CDR3 amino acids: CASSLAPWRGQETQYF. The CDR3 DNA sequence: TGTGCCAGCAGCTTAGCGCCGTGGAGGGGGCAAGAGACCCAGTACTTC.

The V and J genes are TRBV19 and TRBJ2-3; a possible D gene is TRBD1 (6 bases). V was cut by 3 bases and J by 0 bases, with 19 bases left in between. The CDR3 spans 18 residues. Germline V gene data show CDR1 as LNHDA and CDR2 as SQIVND (reference sequence). CDR3 protein: CASSINGQYLPSTDTQYF. Here the CDR3 DNA reads TGTGCCAGTAGTATTAACGGACAGTACTTGCCTAGCACAGATACGCAGTATTTT.

This clone was counted a single time. V and J are TRBV30 and TRBJ1-2; a weak D match, TRBD1 (6 bases). There are 14 residues in the CDR3. From germline, CDR1 is GTSNPN and CDR2 SVGIG (reference sequence). Trimming took 2 bases from V and 3 from J, leaving 13 bases between them. In DNA, the CDR3 is TGTGCCTGGAGTCTAGGGGGGGGCCACTATGGCTACACCTTC. Translating gives CAWSLGGGHYGYTF.

The chain couples TRBV10-3 to TRBJ2-7; 9 bases are shared with TRBD2. The V segment lost 11 bases and the J segment 6 bases; nucleotides outside the gene matches: 14. Germline CDR1 reads ENHRY; CDR2 reads SYGVKD. This CDR3 has 14 amino acids. The DNA of the CDR3 is TGTGCCGCGTCCGTTTCTAGCGGGACTGCCGAGCAGTACTTC. This encodes CAASVSSGTAEQYF.

The chain employs TRBV14 and TRBJ2-1, with TRBD2 identical over 16 bases. There are 17 residues in the CDR3. Germline trimming cut 1 base from V and 12 bases from J; bases unmatched to any gene: 9. Germline-derived CDR1 and CDR2 are SGHDN and FVKESK. In DNA, the CDR3 is TGTGCCAGCAGCCAAGTTCCCGGGACTAGCGGGAGGGCACGGCAGTTCTTC. It is translated as CASSQVPGTSGRARQFF.

The sample holds a few counts of this clone. This chain joins TRBV6-7 and TRBJ1-2; TRBD1 might be the D (5 bases). TRBV6-7 is treated as an ORF (open reading frame) with a function not yet certain. This CDR3 region has 13 residues. V lost 2 bases and J lost 4, with 8 bases in between. The CDR3 DNA sequence: TGTGCCAGCAGTTACCCAGGGCCCTATGGCTACACCTTC. Encoded protein: CASSYPGPYGYTF.

Concerning this clone: At one of its ends the junction is not consistent with the germline gene, which may arise from a read error. This chain joins TRBV7-7 and TRBJ2-3; no definite D call. CDR1 is SSHAT, CDR2 FNYEAQ, per germline (reference sequence). The CDR3 totals 15 residues. The CDR3, as DNA: TGTGCTAGCAGCATCGGCGGAGCCGGTCCAGATACGCAGTATTTT. Protein product: CASSIGGAGPDTQYF.

This chain connects TRBV5-4 to TRBJ1-2; tentative D call: TRBD1 (5 bases). Trimming removed 1 base from V and 4 bases from J, with 11 bases in between. The CDR3 extends over 14 amino acids. Germline CDR1 and CDR2: SGHNT and YYREEE (reference sequence). This chain's CDR3 is CASSLWGGRYGYTF. The CDR3 DNA sequence: TGTGCCAGCAGCTTGTGGGGGGGACGCTATGGCTACACCTTC.